This TCR beta chain was profiled in a study of T cells in Graves' hyperthyroidism and ophthalmopathy. Study observations and caveats: Among thyroid clonotypes expanded above 0.001, most also appeared in blood.

The CDR3 spans 15 residues. V was trimmed by 0 bases and J by 4 bases, leaving 9 bases between them. Germline V gene data show CDR1 as LNHNV and CDR2 as YYDKDF (reference sequence). For this clonotype: As yet, its antigen is unknown.

Absence of ophthalmopathy progression within 18 months defined stable Graves' hyperthyroidism. Lactation, pregnancy, other autoimmune disease or uncontrolled infection led to exclusion of patients. Every diagnosis used clinical symptoms, serum thyroxine and TRAb, thyroid ultrasound and orbital computed tomography. Researchers amplified the TCR beta CDR3 regions from RNA transcripts. First-round RT-PCR with HTBI primers amplified the TCR CDR3 region. TCRdb reprocessed the multiplex PCR reads with MiXCR, giving one entry per CDR3 protein. The sample lists 450,000 to 700,000 distinct CDR3 sequences, 35% to 55% seen once, with more than 7.5% in the top ten.

The sequenced sample was peripheral blood or thyroid tissue (not recorded which). V and J are TRBV15 and TRBJ2-2; no clear D gene. The sequence was obtained from a young woman with Graves' hyperthyroidism. CDR3 region: CATSRDRMGTGELFF. Here the CDR3 DNA reads TGTGCCACCAGCAGAGATCGAATGGGCACCGGGGAGCTGTTTTTT.